This T cell receptor beta chain was observed in a study of T cells in Graves' hyperthyroidism and ophthalmopathy. Study-level background: Pretreatment peripheral blood was obtained at initial diagnosis.

Amplification of TCR beta CDR3 regions used RNA as the template. The HTBI set primed first-round TCR CDR3 RT-PCR. MiXCR was run by TCRdb on the multiplex PCR reads, yielding one entry per CDR3 protein. The table records fewer than 900,000 distinct CDR3 sequences, about 17% of them present only once. Clinical symptoms, serum thyroxine and TRAb, thyroid ultrasound and orbital computed tomography were used for the diagnoses. The J segment lost 0 bases and the V segment lost 6 bases, leaving 6 bases of the junction unmatched. The CDR3 has 15 residues. CDR1 is SGHVS and CDR2 is FNYEAQ in the germline V gene. Regarding this clonotype: A single base separates this from a much larger clone, so it may be a read error.

The genes are TRBV7-6 and TRBJ2-3, with 7 bases identical to TRBD1. Specimen: blood. This TCR was recovered from a man between 18 and 35 years old with Graves' hyperthyroidism. The CDR3 here is CASRLTGSSTDTQYF. The CDR3 nucleotides read TGTGCCAGCAGACTGACAGGGTCTAGCACAGATACGCAGTATTTT.